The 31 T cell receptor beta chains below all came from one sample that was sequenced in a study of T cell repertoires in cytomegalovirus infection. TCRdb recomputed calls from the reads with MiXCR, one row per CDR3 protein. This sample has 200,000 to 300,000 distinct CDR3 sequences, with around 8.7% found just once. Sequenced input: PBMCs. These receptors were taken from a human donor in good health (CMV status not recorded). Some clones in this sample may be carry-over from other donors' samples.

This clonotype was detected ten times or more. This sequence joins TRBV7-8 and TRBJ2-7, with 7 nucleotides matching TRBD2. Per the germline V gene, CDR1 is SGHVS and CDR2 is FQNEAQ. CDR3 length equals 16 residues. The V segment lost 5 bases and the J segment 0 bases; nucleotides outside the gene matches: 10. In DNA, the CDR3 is TGTGCCAGCAGCAATACCGGGACTACGGGCTCCTACGAGCAGTACTTC. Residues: CASSNTGTTGSYEQYF.

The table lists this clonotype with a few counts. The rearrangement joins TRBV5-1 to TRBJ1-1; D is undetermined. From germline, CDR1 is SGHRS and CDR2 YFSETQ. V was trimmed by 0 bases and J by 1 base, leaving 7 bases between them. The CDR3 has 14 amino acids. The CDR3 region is CASSLGRENTEAFF. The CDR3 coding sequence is TGCGCCAGCAGCTTGGGCAGAGAGAACACTGAAGCTTTCTTT. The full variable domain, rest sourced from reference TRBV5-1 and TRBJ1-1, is KAGVTQTPRYLIKTRGQQVTLSCSPISGHRSVSWYQQTPGQGLQFLFEYFSETQRNKGNFPGRFSGRQFSNSRSEMNVSTLELGDSALYLCASSLGRENTEAFFGQGTRLTVV.

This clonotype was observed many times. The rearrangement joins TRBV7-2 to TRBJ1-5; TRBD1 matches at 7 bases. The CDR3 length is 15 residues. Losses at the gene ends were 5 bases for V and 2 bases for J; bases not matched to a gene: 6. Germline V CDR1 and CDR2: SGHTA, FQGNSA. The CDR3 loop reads CASSEGGAGNQPQHF. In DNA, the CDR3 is TGTGCCAGCAGCGAAGGGGGCGCGGGCAATCAGCCCCAGCATTTT.

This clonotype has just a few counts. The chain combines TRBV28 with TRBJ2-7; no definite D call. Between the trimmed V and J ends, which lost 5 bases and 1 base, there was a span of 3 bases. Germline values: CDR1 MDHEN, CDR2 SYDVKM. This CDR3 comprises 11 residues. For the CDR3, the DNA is TGTGCCAGCAGTGGTTCCTACGAGCAGTACTTC. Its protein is CASSGSYEQYF.

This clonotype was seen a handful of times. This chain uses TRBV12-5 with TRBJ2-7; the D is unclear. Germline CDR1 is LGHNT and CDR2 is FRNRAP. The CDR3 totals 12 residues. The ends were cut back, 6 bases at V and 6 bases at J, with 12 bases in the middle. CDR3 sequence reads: CASGLERFEQYF. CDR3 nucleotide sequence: TGTGCTAGTGGCCTAGAGAGGTTCGAGCAGTACTTC.

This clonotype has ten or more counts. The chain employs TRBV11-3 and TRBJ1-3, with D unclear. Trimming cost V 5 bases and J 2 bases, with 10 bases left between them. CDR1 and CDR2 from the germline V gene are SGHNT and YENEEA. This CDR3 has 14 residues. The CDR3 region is CASSHPGTGNTIYF. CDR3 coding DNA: TGTGCCAGCAGCCACCCGGGGACTGGAAACACCATATATTTT.

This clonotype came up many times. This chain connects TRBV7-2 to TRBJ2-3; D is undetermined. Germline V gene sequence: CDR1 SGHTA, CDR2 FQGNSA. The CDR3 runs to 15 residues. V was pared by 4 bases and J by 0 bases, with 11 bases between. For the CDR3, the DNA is TGTGCCAGCAGCTCCTTTGTACCTAGCACAGATACGCAGTATTTT. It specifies CASSSFVPSTDTQYF.

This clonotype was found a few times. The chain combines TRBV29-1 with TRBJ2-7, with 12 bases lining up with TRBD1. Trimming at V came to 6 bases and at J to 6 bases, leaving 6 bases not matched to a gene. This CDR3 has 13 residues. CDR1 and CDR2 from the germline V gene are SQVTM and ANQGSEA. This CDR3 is CSVVPGQGAEQYF. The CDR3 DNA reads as TGCAGCGTGGTACCGGGACAGGGGGCCGAGCAGTACTTC.

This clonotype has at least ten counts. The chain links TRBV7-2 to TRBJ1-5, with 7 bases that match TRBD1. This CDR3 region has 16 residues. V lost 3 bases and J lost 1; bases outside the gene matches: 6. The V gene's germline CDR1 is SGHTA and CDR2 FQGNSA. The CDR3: CASSLRGPGSNQPQHF. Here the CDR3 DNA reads TGTGCCAGCAGCTTGAGGGGGCCGGGAAGCAATCAGCCCCAGCATTTT.

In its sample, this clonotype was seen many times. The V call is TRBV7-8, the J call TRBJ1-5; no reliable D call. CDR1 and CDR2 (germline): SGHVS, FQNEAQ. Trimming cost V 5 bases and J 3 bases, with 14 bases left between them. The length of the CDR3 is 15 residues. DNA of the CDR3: TGTGCCAGCAGCCTTAGTTGGGGAACCAATCAGCCCCAGCATTTT. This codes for CASSLSWGTNQPQHF.

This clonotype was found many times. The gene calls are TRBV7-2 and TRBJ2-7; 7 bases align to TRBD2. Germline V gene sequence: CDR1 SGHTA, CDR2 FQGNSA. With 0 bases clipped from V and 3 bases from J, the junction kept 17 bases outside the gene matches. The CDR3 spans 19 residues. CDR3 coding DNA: TGTGCCAGCAGCTTAGCCCTCGGGAGGCAGGGCAACGCCTTCTACGAGCAGTACTTC. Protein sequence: CASSLALGRQGNAFYEQYF.

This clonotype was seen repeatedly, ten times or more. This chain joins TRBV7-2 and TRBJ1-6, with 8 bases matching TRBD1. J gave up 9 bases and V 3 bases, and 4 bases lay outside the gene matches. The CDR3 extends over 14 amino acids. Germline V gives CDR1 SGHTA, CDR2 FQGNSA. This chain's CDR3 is CASSFRGRGSPLHF. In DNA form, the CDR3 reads TGTGCCAGCAGCTTCAGGGGGCGCGGTTCACCCCTCCACTTT.

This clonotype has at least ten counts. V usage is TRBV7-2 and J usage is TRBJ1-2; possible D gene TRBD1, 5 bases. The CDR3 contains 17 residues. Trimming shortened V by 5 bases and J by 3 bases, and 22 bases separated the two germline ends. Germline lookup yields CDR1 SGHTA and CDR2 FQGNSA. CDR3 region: CASSPGWGTKTDYGYTF. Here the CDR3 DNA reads TGTGCCAGCAGCCCAGGTTGGGGGACCAAAACAGACTATGGCTACACCTTC.

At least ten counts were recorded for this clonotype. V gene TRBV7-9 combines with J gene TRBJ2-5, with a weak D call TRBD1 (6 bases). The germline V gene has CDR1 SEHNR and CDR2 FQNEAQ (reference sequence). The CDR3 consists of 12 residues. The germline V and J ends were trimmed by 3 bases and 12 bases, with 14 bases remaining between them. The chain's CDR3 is CASSFGTPSKYF. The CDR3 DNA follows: TGTGCCAGCAGCTTCGGGACACCGAGCAAGTACTTC.

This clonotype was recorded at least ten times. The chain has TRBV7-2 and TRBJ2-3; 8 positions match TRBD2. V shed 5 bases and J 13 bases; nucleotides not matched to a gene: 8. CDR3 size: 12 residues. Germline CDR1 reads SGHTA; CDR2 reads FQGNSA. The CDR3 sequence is CASSPGLATEYF. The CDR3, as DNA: TGTGCCAGCAGCCCTGGACTAGCAACAGAGTATTTT.

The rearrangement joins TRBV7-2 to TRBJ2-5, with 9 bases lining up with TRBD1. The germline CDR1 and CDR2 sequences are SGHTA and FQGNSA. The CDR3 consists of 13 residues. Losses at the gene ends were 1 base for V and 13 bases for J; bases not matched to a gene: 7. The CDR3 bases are TGTGCCAGCAGCTTAGGAACAGGGGGCGCCCTGTACTTC. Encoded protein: CASSLGTGGALYF.

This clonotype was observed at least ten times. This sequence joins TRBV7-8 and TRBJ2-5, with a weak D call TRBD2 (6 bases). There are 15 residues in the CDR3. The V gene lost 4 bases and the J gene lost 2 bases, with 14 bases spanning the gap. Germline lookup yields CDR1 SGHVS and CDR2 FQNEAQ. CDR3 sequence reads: CASSYSSRGQETQYF. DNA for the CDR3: TGTGCCAGCAGCTATAGCAGCCGGGGGCAAGAGACCCAGTACTTC.

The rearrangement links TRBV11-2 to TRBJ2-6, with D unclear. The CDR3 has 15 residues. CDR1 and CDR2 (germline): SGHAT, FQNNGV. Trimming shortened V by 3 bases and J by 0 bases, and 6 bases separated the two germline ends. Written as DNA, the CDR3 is TGTGCCAGCAGCTTCCTTAACTCTGGGGCCAACGTCCTGACTTTC. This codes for CASSFLNSGANVLTF. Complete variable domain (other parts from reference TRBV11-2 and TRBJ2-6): EAGVAQSPRYKIIEKRQSVAFWCNPISGHATLYWYQQILGQGPKLLIQFQNNGVVDDSQLPKDRFSAERLKGVDSTLKIQPAKLEDSAVYLCASSFLNSGANVLTFGAGSRLTVL.

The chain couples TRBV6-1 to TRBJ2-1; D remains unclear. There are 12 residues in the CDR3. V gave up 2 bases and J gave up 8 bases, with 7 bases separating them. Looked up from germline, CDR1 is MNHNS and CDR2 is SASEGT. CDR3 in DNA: TGTGCCAGCAGTGAATTTGCGGATGAGCAGTTCTTC. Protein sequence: CASSEFADEQFF.

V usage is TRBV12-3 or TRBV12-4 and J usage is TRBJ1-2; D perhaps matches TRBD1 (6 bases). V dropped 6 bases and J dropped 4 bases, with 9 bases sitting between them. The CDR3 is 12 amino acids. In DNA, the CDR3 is TGTGCCAGCAGGTTGGACAGCTATGGCTACACCTTC. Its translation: CASRLDSYGYTF.

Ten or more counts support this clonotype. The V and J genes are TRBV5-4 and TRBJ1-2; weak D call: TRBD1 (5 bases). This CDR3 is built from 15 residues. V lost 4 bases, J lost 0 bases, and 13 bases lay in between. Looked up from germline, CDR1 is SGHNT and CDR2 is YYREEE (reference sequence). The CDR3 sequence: CASSIRRDANYGYTF. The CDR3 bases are TGTGCCAGCAGCATCCGACGGGACGCTAACTATGGCTACACCTTC.

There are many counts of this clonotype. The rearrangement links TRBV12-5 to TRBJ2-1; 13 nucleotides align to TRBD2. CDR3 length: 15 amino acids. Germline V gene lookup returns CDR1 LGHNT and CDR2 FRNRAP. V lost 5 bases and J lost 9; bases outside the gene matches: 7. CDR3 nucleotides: TGTGCTAGTGGTCCACTAGCGGGGGGGCATATTGAGCAGTTCTTC. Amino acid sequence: CASGPLAGGHIEQFF.

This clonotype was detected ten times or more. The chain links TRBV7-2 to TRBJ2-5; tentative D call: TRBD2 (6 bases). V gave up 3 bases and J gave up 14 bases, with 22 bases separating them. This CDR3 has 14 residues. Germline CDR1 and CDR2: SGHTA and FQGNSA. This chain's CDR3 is CASSLATSPTTLYF. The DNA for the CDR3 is TGTGCCAGCAGCTTGGCGACTAGTCCCACCACCTTATACTTC.

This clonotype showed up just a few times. CDR3 amino acids: CASSSPGLRETQYF. CDR3 bases: TGCGCCAGCAGTTCCCCGGGACTTAGGGAGACCCAGTACTTC. This rearrangement joins TRBV5-1 to TRBJ2-5, with D tentatively TRBD2 (6 bases). V gave up 5 bases and J gave up 5 bases, with 16 bases separating them. Germline CDR1 reads SGHRS; CDR2 reads YFSETQ. This CDR3 is 14 amino acids long. The complete variable domain, with remaining parts taken from reference TRBV5-1 and TRBJ2-5, reads KAGVTQTPRYLIKTRGQQVTLSCSPISGHRSVSWYQQTPGQGLQFLFEYFSETQRNKGNFPGRFSGRQFSNSRSEMNVSTLELGDSALYLCASSSPGLRETQYFGPGTRLLVL.

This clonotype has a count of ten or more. As DNA, the CDR3 is TGTGCCAGCATCAGTTCGACTACCTATAATTCACCCCTCCACTTT. Its protein product is CASISSTTYNSPLHF. V is TRBV7-2 and J is TRBJ1-6; no clear D gene. V lost 7 bases to trimming and J lost 2 bases, with 12 bases between them. Germline V lookup: CDR1 SGHTA, CDR2 FQGNSA. The CDR3 is 15 residues long.

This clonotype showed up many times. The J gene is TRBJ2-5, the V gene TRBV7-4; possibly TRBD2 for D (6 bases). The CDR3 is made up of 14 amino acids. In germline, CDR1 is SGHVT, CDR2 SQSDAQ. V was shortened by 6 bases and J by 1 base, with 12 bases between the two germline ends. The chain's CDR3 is CASSFLGLQETQYF. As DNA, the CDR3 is TGTGCCAGCAGTTTCCTGGGACTCCAAGAGACCCAGTACTTC.

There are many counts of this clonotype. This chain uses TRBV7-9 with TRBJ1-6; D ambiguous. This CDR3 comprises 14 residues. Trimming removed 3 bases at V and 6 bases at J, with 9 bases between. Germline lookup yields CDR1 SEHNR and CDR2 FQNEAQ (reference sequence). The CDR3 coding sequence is TGTGCCAGCAGCTTGGACGGGATTAATTCACCCCTCCACTTT. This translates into CASSLDGINSPLHF.

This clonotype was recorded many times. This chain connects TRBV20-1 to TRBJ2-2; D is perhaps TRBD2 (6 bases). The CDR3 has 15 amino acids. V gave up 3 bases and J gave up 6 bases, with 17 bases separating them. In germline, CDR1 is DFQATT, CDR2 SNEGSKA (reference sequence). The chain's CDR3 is CSASGLAQGPGELFF. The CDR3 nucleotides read TGCAGTGCTAGTGGGCTAGCGCAAGGACCCGGGGAGCTGTTTTTT.

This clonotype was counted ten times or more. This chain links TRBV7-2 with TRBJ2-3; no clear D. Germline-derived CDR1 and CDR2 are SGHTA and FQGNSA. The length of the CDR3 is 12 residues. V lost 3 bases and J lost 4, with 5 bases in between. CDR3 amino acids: CASSFRADTQYF. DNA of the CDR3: TGTGCCAGCAGCTTTAGGGCAGATACGCAGTATTTT.

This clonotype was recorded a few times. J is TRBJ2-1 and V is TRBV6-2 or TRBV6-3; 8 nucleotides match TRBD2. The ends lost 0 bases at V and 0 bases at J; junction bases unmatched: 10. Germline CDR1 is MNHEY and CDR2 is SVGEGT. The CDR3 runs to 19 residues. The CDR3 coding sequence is TGTGCCAGCAGTTACTCGGTGGCGGGGGGTTGGAGCTCCTACAATGAGCAGTTCTTC. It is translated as CASSYSVAGGWSSYNEQFF.

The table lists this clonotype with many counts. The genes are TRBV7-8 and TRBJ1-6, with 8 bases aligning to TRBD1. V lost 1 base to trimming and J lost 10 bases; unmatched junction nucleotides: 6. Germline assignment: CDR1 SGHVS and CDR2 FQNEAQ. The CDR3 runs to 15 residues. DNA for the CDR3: TGTGCCAGCAGCTTAGTGAGGACAGGGTACTCACCCCTCCACTTT. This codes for CASSLVRTGYSPLHF. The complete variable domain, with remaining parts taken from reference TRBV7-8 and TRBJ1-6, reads GAGVSQSPRYKVAKRGQDVALRCDPISGHVSLFWYQQALGQGPEFLTYFQNEAQLDKSGLPSDRFFAERPEGSVSTLKIQRTQQEDSAVYLCASSLVRTGYSPLHFGNGTRLTVT.